A selection of T cell receptor beta chains follows, all from one sample in a study of blood T cell repertoires in COVID-19. Clones were read by immunoSEQ multiplex PCR, and TCRdb kept only the in-frame ones, dropping some. The repertoire holds approximately 360,000 clones, 89% seen once, with 0.95% to 1.5% in the top ten. The sequenced sample consisted of peripheral blood. Receptor source: a man between 40 and 49 years old with acute or convalescent COVID-19. CDR3s leave out the opening cysteine and the closing phenylalanine or tryptophan. A D gene is named only where the DNA matches it firmly. Some rows mark clone size as missing; the rest say once, few, many or name a class of expanded clone.

CDR3aa	j_gene	abundance	v_gene	d_gene
ASSHFRDRVETQY	TRBJ2-5	.	TRBV7-7	TRBD1
ASSRLLAGANEQY	TRBJ2-7	.	TRBV3-1/TRBV3-2	TRBD2
ATSSNSYNEQF	TRBJ2-1	.	TRBV15	.
ASCETGQPVYGYT	TRBJ1-2	.	TRBV6-5	.
ASSWGQGGDEQY	TRBJ2-7	.	TRBV5-1	TRBD1
ASSQDWAGATGELF	TRBJ2-2	.	TRBV4-1	.
ASSPGGLNSPLH	TRBJ1-6	.	TRBV5-4	.
ASSFWQERDQPQH	TRBJ1-5	once	TRBV28	.
ATIRSSYNEQF	TRBJ2-1	.	TRBV18	.
ASSFGGIQPQH	TRBJ1-5	.	TRBV5-5	.
ASSTLQGAGYGYT	TRBJ1-2	.	TRBV9	TRBD1
ASRDDRAYEQY	TRBJ2-7	.	TRBV7-2	TRBD1
ASSVGRVPNEQY	TRBJ2-7	.	TRBV9	.
ASSEGGIQPQH	TRBJ1-5	.	TRBV6-1	.
ASSDWTGLVFNEQF	TRBJ2-1	.	TRBV25-1	TRBD1
ASSIDLYGYT	TRBJ1-2	once	TRBV19	.
ASSLSRRRQPNPLNYGYT	TRBJ1-2	.	TRBV28	.
ASSSQGVTVADTQY	TRBJ2-3	.	TRBV7-2	.
ASSQGLGSGTGELF	TRBJ2-2	.	TRBV28	.
AWSVAGVGTDTQY	TRBJ2-3	.	TRBV30	TRBD2
ASSQLGYEQY	TRBJ2-7	.	TRBV4-1	.
AISEDLRVSNQPQH	TRBJ1-5	.	TRBV10-3	.
ASSLGGFNPTYEQY	TRBJ2-7	.	TRBV3-1/TRBV3-2	.
ASSPSRTSLEQY	TRBJ2-7	.	TRBV7-9	TRBD2
ASSPGTGKEGSYGYT	TRBJ1-2	.	TRBV19	TRBD1
ASSLGTAEAF	TRBJ1-1	.	TRBV28	TRBD1
ASSRGQGYEKLF	TRBJ1-4	.	TRBV7-9	TRBD1
ASHGTLNTGELF	TRBJ2-2	.	TRBV6-5	.
ATSSRVLNTEAF	TRBJ1-1	.	TRBV15	.